This record looks at one T cell receptor (beta chain) sequence and its context. Antigen specificity is unknown. It may be a read error: a sequence one base away is much more abundant. The final CDR3 position lacks the conserved phenylalanine or tryptophan, pointing to a likely read error. This sample is drawn from a study of regulatory T cells in long-lasting Graves disease. Study observations and caveats: Patients with persistent disease shared around 2,700 public clonotypes, outpacing the approximately 920 shared by new patients.

Time point here: persistent/refractory GD, antithyroid drugs over 5 years with positive TRAb. RNA from PBMCs was the source of the TCR library. American Thyroid Association guidelines served as the basis for diagnosing Graves' disease. Losses at the gene ends were 3 bases for V and 5 bases for J; bases not matched to a gene: 6. The germline V gene encodes CDR1 MDHEN and CDR2 SYDVKM. The CDR3 has 15 residues. Libraries of TCR beta came from iRepertoire HTBI primers plus Arm-PCR of CDR3 regions. Each CDR3 protein is one row after TCRdb ran MiXCR on the multiplex PCR reads. This sample has 600,000 to 800,000 distinct CDR3 sequences, with about 30% found just once.

This clonotype was sampled from a female donor with Graves disease. The genes are TRBV28 and TRBJ2-5; TRBD1 matches at 10 bases. The sample in question was peripheral blood mononuclear cells (PBMCs), obtained when the disease was refractory, from a patient treated with antithyroid drugs. CDR3 nucleotides: TGTGCCAGCAGTTTGGGACAGGGGATGGTGGAGACCCAGTACCTC. As protein: CASSLGQGMVETQYL.